The 21 T cell receptor beta chains listed next were all sequenced from one sample in a study of shared clonotypes between healthy human individuals. TCRdb keeps only in-frame clones here, not all; method: immunoSEQ multiplex PCR. The sample includes roughly 2.2 million clones, about 92% of them seen just once. The source material was naive CD4+ T cells from PBMCs. Subset reported: CD45RA+ positively selected. These receptors all stem from a man in his late teens or twenties in good health. Some clones in this sample may be carry-over from other donors' samples.

Here the CDR3 reads CSVETLLNTEAFF. The CDR3 DNA sequence: TGCAGCGTTGAGACCTTATTGAACACTGAAGCTTTCTTT. The gene calls are TRBV29-1 and TRBJ1-1; no clear D. V dropped 3 bases and J dropped 0 bases, with 8 bases sitting between them. The germline gives CDR1 SQVTM, CDR2 ANQGSEA. The CDR3 runs to 13 residues.

This chain uses TRBV19 with TRBJ2-1, with 10 positions matching TRBD2. The CDR3 covers 17 residues. Per germline, CDR1 LNHDA and CDR2 SQIVND (reference sequence). V lost 1 base, J lost 3 bases, and 6 bases stayed unmatched. This CDR3 reads CASSIARTSGDYNEQFF. The CDR3, as DNA: TGTGCCAGTAGTATAGCCCGGACTAGCGGAGACTACAATGAGCAGTTCTTC.

The chain recombines TRBV6-5 with TRBJ2-1, with 10 bases matching TRBD2. Germline V gene sequence: CDR1 MNHEY, CDR2 SVGAGI. This CDR3 has 15 amino acids. The J segment lost 10 bases and the V segment lost 4 bases, leaving 10 bases of the junction unmatched. CDR3 nucleotides: TGTGCCAGCAGTTTAGCGGGAGGAATCGTTGGAGAGCAGTTCTTC. Translated, it gives CASSLAGGIVGEQFF.

The chain carries TRBV7-9 and TRBJ2-3; TRBD2 aligns across 13 bases. With V trimmed by 4 bases and J by 3 bases, 7 bases remained unmatched. Germline V gene data show CDR1 as SEHNR and CDR2 as FQNEAQ (reference sequence). The CDR3 runs to 17 residues. The CDR3 region has the DNA TGTGCCAGCAGCTCGGCCACACTAGCGGGAGGGACAGATACGCAGTATTTT. It is translated as CASSSATLAGGTDTQYF.

The V gene is TRBV15, the J gene TRBJ2-4; 10 bases agree with TRBD2. The CDR3 spans 17 residues. Germline CDR1 and CDR2: LNHNV and YYDKDF (reference sequence). The ends lost 3 bases at V and 0 bases at J; junction bases unmatched: 5. In DNA, the CDR3 is TGTGCCACCAGCAGGACTAGCGGGCACCTAGCCAAAAACATTCAGTACTTC. Translated, it gives CATSRTSGHLAKNIQYF.

The CDR3 nucleotides read TGCGCCAGCAGCCGACGAACGTGGGAGTTAGGCGAGCAGTACTTC. It specifies CASSRRTWELGEQYF. The rearrangement joins TRBV4-3 to TRBJ2-7; weak D call: TRBD2 (5 bases). Germline V gene lookup returns CDR1 LGHNA and CDR2 YSLEER. V was pared by 4 bases and J by 6 bases, with 19 bases between. The CDR3 extends over 15 amino acids.

The J gene is TRBJ2-3, the V gene TRBV18; 7 nucleotides align to TRBD2. The germline V gene has CDR1 KGHSH and CDR2 LQKENI. The trim removed 4 bases at V and 3 bases at J, leaving 7 bases unmatched. The CDR3 runs 15 residues. The CDR3 reads CASSQHGRLTDTQYF. CDR3 coding DNA: TGTGCCAGCTCACAACACGGGAGGTTAACAGATACGCAGTATTTT. Drawing the rest from reference TRBV18 and TRBJ2-3, the complete variable domain is NAGVMQNPRHLVRRRGQEARLRCSPMKGHSHVYWYRQLPEEGLKFMVYLQKENIIDESGMPKERFSAEFPKEGPSILRIQQVVRGDSAAYFCASSQHGRLTDTQYFGPGTRLTVL.

This clone showed up just a few times. The V and J genes are TRBV27 and TRBJ1-5; D possibly corresponds to TRBD1 (5 bases). The CDR3 totals 12 residues. V lost 8 bases and J 5 bases, leaving 10 bases between the germline ends. Germline-derived CDR1 and CDR2 are MNHEY and SMNVEV (reference sequence). The CDR3 spells CASSFRDQPQHF. CDR3 DNA: TGTGCCAGCTCCTTCAGGGATCAGCCCCAGCATTTT.

The genes are TRBV30 and TRBJ2-7; D is uncertain. Germline loops: CDR1 GTSNPN, CDR2 SVGIG (reference sequence). The CDR3 totals 11 residues. The ends were cut back, 2 bases at V and 4 bases at J, with 6 bases in the middle. Here the CDR3 reads CAWSNEYEQYF. The CDR3, as DNA: TGTGCCTGGAGTAACGAGTACGAGCAGTACTTC.

The V call is TRBV7-8, the J call TRBJ2-1; the D is unclear. CDR1 and CDR2 from the germline V gene are SGHVS and FQNEAQ. V lost 2 bases and J lost 4, with 9 bases in between. This CDR3 region has 14 residues. This CDR3 reads CASSLRPSYNEQFF. The CDR3 nucleotides are TGTGCCAGCAGCTTACGTCCCTCATACAATGAGCAGTTCTTC.

V and J are TRBV7-2 and TRBJ2-5; tentative D call: TRBD1 (5 bases). Germline values: CDR1 SGHTA, CDR2 FQGNSA. There are 14 residues in the CDR3. Trimming cost V 3 bases and J 5 bases, with 13 bases left between them. The CDR3 bases are TGTGCCAGCAGCTTTCAGGGTGGGTACGAGACCCAGTACTTC. This sequence encodes CASSFQGGYETQYF. Drawing the rest from reference TRBV7-2 and TRBJ2-5, the complete variable domain is GAGVSQSPSNKVTEKGKDVELRCDPISGHTALYWYRQSLGQGLEFLIYFQGNSAPDKSGLPSDRFSAERTGGSVSTLTIQRTQQEDSAVYLCASSFQGGYETQYFGPGTRLLVL.

V gene TRBV28 combines with J gene TRBJ1-1; D may be TRBD1 (6 bases). The V and J ends lost 8 bases and 5 bases respectively, with 18 bases between them. Germline CDR1 reads MDHEN; CDR2 reads SYDVKM. The CDR3 is 14 amino acids. CDR3 sequence: CASGAVNRVTEAFF. CDR3 coding DNA: TGTGCCAGCGGGGCCGTGAACAGGGTAACTGAAGCTTTCTTT.

The V and J genes are TRBV5-1 and TRBJ2-5, with D possibly matching TRBD2 (6 bases). The CDR3 length is 13 residues. CDR1 and CDR2 (germline): SGHRS, YFSETQ. The V end lost 4 bases, the J end lost 5 bases, and 12 bases lay between the germline ends. The CDR3 nucleotides read TGCGCCAGCAGCCTCGGCGGGGTGGAGACCCAGTACTTC. Translated: CASSLGGVETQYF.

In this sample, this clone turned up once. The gene calls are TRBV5-1 and TRBJ1-3; the match to TRBD1 covers 10 bases. Germline V lookup: CDR1 SGHRS, CDR2 YFSETQ. Trimming took 3 bases from V and 0 from J; bases not matched to a gene: 9. CDR3 size: 18 residues. DNA for the CDR3: TGCGCCAGCAGCTGGGGACAGGGGCGAATTAGCTCTGGAAACACCATATATTTT. Residues: CASSWGQGRISSGNTIYF.

This clone has only one observation. The rearrangement uses TRBV18 and TRBJ2-3; D gene ambiguous. The CDR3 sequence is 14 residues long. Germline V lookup: CDR1 KGHSH, CDR2 LQKENI. Deletions cut 2 bases from V and 3 bases from J, with 9 bases between. CDR3 region: CASSPYRETDTQYF. As DNA, the CDR3 is TGTGCCAGCTCACCATATAGGGAAACAGATACGCAGTATTTT.

The genes are TRBV6-5 and TRBJ2-7; 10 bases map to TRBD2. Losses at the gene ends were 2 bases for V and 6 bases for J; bases not matched to a gene: 7. The CDR3 is made up of 15 amino acids. Germline V lookup: CDR1 MNHEY, CDR2 SVGAGI. For the CDR3, the DNA is TGTGCCAGCAGTTACGAAGCGGGAGGGCCTCGCGAGCAGTACTTC. Its translation: CASSYEAGGPREQYF.

The rearrangement joins TRBV9 to TRBJ2-2; D is undetermined. Per germline, CDR1 SGDLS and CDR2 YYNGEE. This CDR3 has 13 amino acids. Deletions cut 6 bases from V and 8 bases from J, with 14 bases between. CDR3 coding DNA: TGTGCCAGCAAAACTTTACACCTTGGGGAGCTGTTTTTT. Protein product: CASKTLHLGELFF.

The V call is TRBV4-2, the J call TRBJ2-7, with D possibly being TRBD1 (6 bases). The CDR3 contains 17 residues. V lost 3 bases and J lost 2, with 20 bases in between. Germline assignment: CDR1 LGHNA and CDR2 YNFKEQ. CDR3 protein: CASSHQQGTSSTYEQYF. The CDR3 region has the DNA TGTGCCAGCAGCCACCAACAGGGAACCTCCTCTACCTACGAGCAGTACTTC.

This chain links TRBV19 with TRBJ1-1; TRBD1 might be the D (6 bases). Trimming pared 6 bases from V and 5 bases from J, leaving 22 bases between. This CDR3 contains 16 residues. Germline lookup yields CDR1 LNHDA and CDR2 SQIVND (reference sequence). The CDR3 is CASRLGGAPRETEAFF. The CDR3 DNA follows: TGTGCCAGTAGACTGGGGGGGGCCCCGAGGGAAACTGAAGCTTTCTTT.

V usage is TRBV10-3 and J usage is TRBJ2-1; D is uncertain. V was trimmed by 2 bases and J by 7 bases, leaving 12 bases between them. This CDR3 has 14 amino acids. From germline, CDR1 is ENHRY and CDR2 SYGVKD. CDR3 sequence reads: CAISEGYLGNEQFF. For the CDR3, the DNA is TGTGCCATCAGTGAGGGCTACTTGGGGAATGAGCAGTTCTTC.

The chain recombines TRBV5-1 with TRBJ2-4; the D is unclear. Between the trimmed V and J ends, which lost 4 bases and 6 bases, there was a span of 8 bases. Germline CDR1 and CDR2: SGHRS and YFSETQ. This CDR3 contains 12 residues. Written as DNA, the CDR3 is TGCGCCAGCAGCCAGGACCTAAACATTCAGTACTTC. It yields the protein CASSQDLNIQYF.